This TCR beta chain was identified during a study of T cells in Graves' hyperthyroidism and ophthalmopathy. Findings of the study overall: The blood repertoire included most of the expanded thyroid clonotypes above 0.001.

This clonotype was counted a few times. Antigen unknown. RNA transcripts gave rise to amplified TCR beta CDR3 regions. The HTBI primer set served for first-round RT-PCR of the TCR CDR3. TCRdb called the multiplex PCR reads again in MiXCR, with one record for every CDR3 protein. The sample contains 450,000 to 650,000 distinct CDR3 sequences, 14% of which appear only once. Per germline, CDR1 LNHDA and CDR2 SQIVND (reference sequence). The CDR3 is 15 residues long. The V gene lost 7 bases and the J gene lost 3 bases, with 19 bases spanning the gap. V is TRBV19 and J is TRBJ2-7, with D maybe TRBD1 (6 bases). This clonotype was sampled from a woman younger than 35 with Graves' ophthalmopathy. The sample consisted of blood. Here the CDR3 DNA reads TGTGCCAGTACCACGGGCAGGGGCACCGACTACGAGCAGTACTTC. It translates to CASTTGRGTDYEQYF.